The 5 T cell receptor beta chains reported below all come from one sample, sequenced in a study of technical replicates of blood from a handful of donors. Assay: immunoSEQ multiplex PCR; the TCRdb copy retains only in-frame clones and omits some. The sample has tens of thousands of clones, 92% seen once. The sequenced sample consisted of T cells isolated from PBMCs. The receptors derive from a human donor in good health.

The V and J genes are TRBV7-9 and TRBJ1-1, with D uncertain. Germline CDR1 is SEHNR and CDR2 is FQNEAQ (reference sequence). The CDR3 has 14 amino acids. Deletions cut 5 bases from V and 0 bases from J, with 10 bases between. The DNA of the CDR3 is TGTGCCAGCAGCCCCGACTCCATGAACACTGAAGCTTTCTTT. It translates to CASSPDSMNTEAFF.

The CDR3 coding sequence is TGTGCCAGCAGCCCGTTTTTCGGGGATCAGCCCCAGCATTTT. It yields the protein CASSPFFGDQPQHF. The chain couples TRBV11-2 to TRBJ1-5; D not certain. This CDR3 is built from 14 residues. The germline V gene has CDR1 SGHAT and CDR2 FQNNGV. V was clipped by 5 bases and J by 5 bases, with 13 bases between them.

The rearrangement links TRBV5-1 to TRBJ1-1; D uncertain. V was pared by 2 bases and J by 4 bases, with 9 bases between. The CDR3 has 13 residues. Per the germline V gene, CDR1 is SGHRS and CDR2 is YFSETQ. CDR3 residues: CASSLSAGTEAFF. The CDR3 region has the DNA TGCGCCAGCAGCTTAAGTGCGGGCACTGAAGCTTTCTTT.

The CDR3 loop is CAVRQIDTIYF. In DNA, the CDR3 is TGTGCCGTACGACAGATTGACACCATATATTTT. The V call is TRBV6-5, the J call TRBJ1-3, with D maybe TRBD1 (5 bases). The V gene's germline CDR1 is MNHEY and CDR2 SVGAGI. The CDR3 loop spans 11 amino acids. V was pared by 11 bases and J by 8 bases, with 13 bases between.

This clone occurred once. The chain combines TRBV6-1 with TRBJ1-2, with D unresolved. The CDR3 consists of 13 residues. Germline loops: CDR1 MNHNS, CDR2 SASEGT. Trimming took off 6 bases at V and 4 bases at J, with 12 bases between the two ends. The CDR3 bases are TGTGCCAGCAGATCCGGTGCAACCTATGGCTACACCTTC. Translation gives CASRSGATYGYTF.